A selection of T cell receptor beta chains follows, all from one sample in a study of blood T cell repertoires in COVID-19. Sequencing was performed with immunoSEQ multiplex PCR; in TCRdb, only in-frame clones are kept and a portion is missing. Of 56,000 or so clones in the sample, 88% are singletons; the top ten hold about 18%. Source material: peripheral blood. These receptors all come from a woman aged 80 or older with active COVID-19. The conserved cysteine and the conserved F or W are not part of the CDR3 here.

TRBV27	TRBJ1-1	ASSGRGIGTEAF
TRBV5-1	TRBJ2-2	ASSFPPGTGDTGELF
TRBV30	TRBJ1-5	AWSTGLWQPQH
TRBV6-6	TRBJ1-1	ASSSHMTGANTEAF
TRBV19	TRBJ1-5	ASNVGHQGGFSNQPQH
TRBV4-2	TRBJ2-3	ASGDRSTDTQY
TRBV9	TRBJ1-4	ASSEGTGGGTGLNEKLF
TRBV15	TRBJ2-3	ATSRDRQRVTDTQY
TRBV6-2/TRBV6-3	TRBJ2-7	ASSYRGQGNEQY
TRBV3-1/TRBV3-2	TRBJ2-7	ASSQGAGGYEQY
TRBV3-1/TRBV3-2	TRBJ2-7	ASSGGPVYEQY
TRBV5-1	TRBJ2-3	ASSLNGGAGTDTQY
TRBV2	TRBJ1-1	ASSVNTEAF
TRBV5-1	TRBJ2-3	ASSLQGVGTDTQY
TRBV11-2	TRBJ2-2	ASGPGLPTGELF
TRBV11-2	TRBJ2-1	ASSPSAGSLGHEQF
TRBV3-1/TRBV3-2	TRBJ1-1	ASSQVAPGEAF
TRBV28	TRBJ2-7	ASSFPQGYEQY
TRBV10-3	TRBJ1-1	AVRDRGPEAF
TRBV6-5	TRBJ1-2	ASSYSANREGYT
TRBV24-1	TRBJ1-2	ATSEYDFNYGYT
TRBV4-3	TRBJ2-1	ASSLAGGYNEQF
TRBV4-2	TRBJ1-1	ASSQVGITNTEAF
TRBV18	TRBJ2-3	ASSLGTGRTDTQY
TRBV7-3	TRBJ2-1	ASSPGLAGVNEQF
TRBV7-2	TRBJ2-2	ASSPPGQNTGELF
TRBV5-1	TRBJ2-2	ASSLVPPPTGELF
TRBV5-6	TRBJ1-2	ASSLGQGASGYT
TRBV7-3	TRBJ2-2	ASSLGQGGTAGELF
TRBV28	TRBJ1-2	ASSPGTGYYNYGYT
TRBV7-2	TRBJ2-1	ASSFSRQGTNEQF
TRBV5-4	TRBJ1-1	ASSLNREGTEAF
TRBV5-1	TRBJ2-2	ASSLLAGANTGELF
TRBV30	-	AWSGGAGTYEQY
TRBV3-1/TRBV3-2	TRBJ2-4	ASSHTEAKNIQY
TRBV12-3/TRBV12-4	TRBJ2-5	ASTWAGGETQY
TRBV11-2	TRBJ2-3	ASSLLAGAFTDTQY
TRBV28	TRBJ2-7	ASSLLVEGQY
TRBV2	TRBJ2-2	ASRAFTGELF
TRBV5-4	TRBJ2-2	ASSGSGGAATGELF
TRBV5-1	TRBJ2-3	ASSLGAGVGDTQY
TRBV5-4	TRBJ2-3	ASSREANGGASDTQY
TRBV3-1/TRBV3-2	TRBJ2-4	ASSRTSQGNIQY
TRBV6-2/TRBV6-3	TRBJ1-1	ASSPTGRNPEAF
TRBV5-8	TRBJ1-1	ASSFQGTDTEAF
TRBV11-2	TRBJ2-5	ASSLVRGGETQY
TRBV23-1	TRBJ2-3	AHTGSIGLAGGADTQY
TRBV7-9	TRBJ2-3	ASSLVTTLRTDTQY
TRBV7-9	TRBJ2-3	ASSPLAGGTDTQY
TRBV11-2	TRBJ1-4	ASSWGEKLF
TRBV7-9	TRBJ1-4	ASSKGTGRGKLF
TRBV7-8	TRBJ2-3	ASSGRGRGTDTQY